This record concerns one TCR beta chain sequence. This clone's antigen is unknown. Base-call qualities are not available, and no considerably larger clone is one nucleotide away. The CDR3 contains 16 residues, cysteine and phenylalanine counted. The entry retains the CDR3 DNA only, 48 bases that are in frame from base 1. Compared with germline, V lacks 3 bases and J lacks 5 bases; bases without a gene match: 11. Taken from the germline V gene, the CDR1 and CDR2 loops are MNHNS and SASEGT. The collaborating institutions used their own protocols to collect whole blood in K2EDTA tubes. For TCRbeta analysis, collaborators shipped samples in one of three forms: frozen whole blood, isolated PBMCs, or DNA extracted from either of those sample types. The immunoSEQ Assay, a bias-controlled multiplex PCR, was used to amplify TCRbeta CDR3 regions from genomic DNA. Turning to the authors' computational methods: Nucleated cell counts per sample were estimated from amplification of reference gene primers within the assay. To quantify the absolute abundance of each unique TCRbeta CDR3 rearrangement, sequence reads were collapsed and filtered. Productive Simpson clonality was computed per sample as the square root of Simpson's diversity index over productive rearrangements. The clones in this table, taken by TCRdb from immuneACCESS, are in-frame only. Not every clone is retained; where verified, under half of the shortfall comes from an unresolved V gene, and the cause of the rest is unknown. The V and J calls and clone size were taken over from that table, and D and trimming were inferred from the DNA. The sample has around 140,000 clones on record, roughly 90% of them singletons. The ten largest clones capture about 2% of the sample.

These data come from a study of blood T cell repertoires in COVID-19 (dated by TCRdb to 2020 to 2021). Regarding the study in general: Collaborator samples came from the United States, Italy and Spain and covered acute and convalescent phases of COVID-19. The repertoires were released in a freely available public database meant as a resource for research on the immune response to SARS-CoV-2. The sample metadata nearly always contained a de-identified subject ID, COVID-19 status, age in years and sex. The samples were drawn from the first 160 participants of the ongoing ImmuneRACE study and from 1,254 subjects provided by 6 global collaborators. Where available, HLA class I and class II types were obtained from metadata supplied by the sample provider rather than from assay-based typing. The material from the prospective study consisted of cDNA or gDNA derived from T cells, B-cell-depleted T cells, or PBMCs. The dataset comprised deeply sampled blood TCRbeta repertoires from subjects exposed to, actively infected with, or recovered from COVID-19.

General study outcomes and caveats: How much clinical and demographic metadata was included differed by source and by participant, and the metadata was provided uncurated.

The sample consisted of peripheral blood. The receptor chain draws on TRBV6-1 and TRBJ2-7, and TRBD1 matches 9 of the central bases. The sequence was obtained from a man aged 65 to 79 with active COVID-19. The DNA sequence is as follows: TGTGCCAGCAGTGATAGAGGACAGGGGATTTGGAACGAGCAGTACTTC. This sequence encodes CASSDRGQGIWNEQYF.